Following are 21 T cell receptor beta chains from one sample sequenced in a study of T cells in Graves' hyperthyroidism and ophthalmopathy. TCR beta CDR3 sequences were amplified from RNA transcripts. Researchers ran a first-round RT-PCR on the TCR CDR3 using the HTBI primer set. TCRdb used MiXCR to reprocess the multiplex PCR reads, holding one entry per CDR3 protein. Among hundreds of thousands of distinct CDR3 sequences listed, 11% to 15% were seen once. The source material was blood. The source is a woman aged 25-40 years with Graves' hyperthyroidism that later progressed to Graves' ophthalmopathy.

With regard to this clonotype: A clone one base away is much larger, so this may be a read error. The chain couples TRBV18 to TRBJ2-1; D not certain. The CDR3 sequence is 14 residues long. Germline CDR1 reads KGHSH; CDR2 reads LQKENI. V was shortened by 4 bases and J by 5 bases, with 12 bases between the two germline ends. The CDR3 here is CASSRDSPNNEQFF. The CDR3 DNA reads TGTGCCAGCTCACGAGATAGCCCAAACAATGAGCAGTTCTTC.

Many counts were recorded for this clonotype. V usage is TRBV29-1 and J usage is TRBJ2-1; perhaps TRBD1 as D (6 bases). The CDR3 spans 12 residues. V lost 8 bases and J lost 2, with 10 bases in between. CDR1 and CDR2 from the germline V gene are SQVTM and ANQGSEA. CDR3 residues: CSSKGAYNEQFF. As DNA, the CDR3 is TGCAGCTCGAAGGGGGCCTACAATGAGCAGTTCTTC.

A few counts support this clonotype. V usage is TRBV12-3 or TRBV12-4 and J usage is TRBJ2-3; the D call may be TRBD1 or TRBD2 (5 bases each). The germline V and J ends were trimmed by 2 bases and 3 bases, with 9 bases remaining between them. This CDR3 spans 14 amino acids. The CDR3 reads CASSLHEGTDTQYF. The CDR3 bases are TGTGCCAGCAGTTTACACGAGGGGACAGATACGCAGTATTTT.

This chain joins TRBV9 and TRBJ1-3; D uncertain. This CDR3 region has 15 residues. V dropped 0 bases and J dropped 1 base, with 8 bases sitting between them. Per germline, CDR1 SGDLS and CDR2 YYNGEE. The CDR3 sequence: CASSVGPGSGNTIYF. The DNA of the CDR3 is TGTGCCAGCAGCGTAGGACCCGGTTCTGGAAACACCATATATTTT. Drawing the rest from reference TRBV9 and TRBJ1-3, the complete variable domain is DSGVTQTPKHLITATGQRVTLRCSPRSGDLSVYWYQQSLDQGLQFLIQYYNGEERAKGNILERFSAQQFPDLHSELNLSSLELGDSALYFCASSVGPGSGNTIYFGEGSWLTVV.

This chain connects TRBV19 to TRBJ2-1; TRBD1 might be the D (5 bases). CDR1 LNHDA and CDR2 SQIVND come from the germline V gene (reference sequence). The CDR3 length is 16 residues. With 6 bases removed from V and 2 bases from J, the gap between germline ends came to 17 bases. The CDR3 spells CASRSPRVGPYNEQFF. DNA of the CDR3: TGTGCCAGTAGATCCCCCAGGGTTGGGCCCTACAATGAGCAGTTCTTC.

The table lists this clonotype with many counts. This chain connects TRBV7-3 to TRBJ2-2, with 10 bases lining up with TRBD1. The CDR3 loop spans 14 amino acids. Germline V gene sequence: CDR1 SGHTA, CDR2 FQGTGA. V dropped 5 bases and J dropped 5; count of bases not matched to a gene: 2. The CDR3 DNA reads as TGTGCCAGCAGCGGACAGGGGGGGACCGGGGAGCTGTTTTTT. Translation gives CASSGQGGTGELFF.

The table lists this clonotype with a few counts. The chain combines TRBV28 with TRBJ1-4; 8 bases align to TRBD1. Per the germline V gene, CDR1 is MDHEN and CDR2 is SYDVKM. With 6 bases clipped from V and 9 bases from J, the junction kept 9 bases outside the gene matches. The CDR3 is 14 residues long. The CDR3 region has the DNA TGTGCCAGCAGCCGCGGAGGACAGGGCCAAAAACTGTTTTTT. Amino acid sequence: CASSRGGQGQKLFF. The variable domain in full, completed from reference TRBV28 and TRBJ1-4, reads DVKVTQSSRYLVKRTGEKVFLECVQDMDHENMFWYRQDPGLGLRLIYFSYDVKMKEKGDIPEGYSVSREKKERFSLILESASTNQTSMYLCASSRGGQGQKLFFGSGTQLSVL.

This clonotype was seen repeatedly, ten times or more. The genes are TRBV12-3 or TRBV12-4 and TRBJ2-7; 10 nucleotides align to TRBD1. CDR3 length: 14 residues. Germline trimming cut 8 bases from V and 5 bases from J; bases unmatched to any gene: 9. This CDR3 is CASGSGTGVDEQYF. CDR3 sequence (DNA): TGTGCCAGCGGATCCGGGACAGGGGTCGACGAGCAGTACTTC.

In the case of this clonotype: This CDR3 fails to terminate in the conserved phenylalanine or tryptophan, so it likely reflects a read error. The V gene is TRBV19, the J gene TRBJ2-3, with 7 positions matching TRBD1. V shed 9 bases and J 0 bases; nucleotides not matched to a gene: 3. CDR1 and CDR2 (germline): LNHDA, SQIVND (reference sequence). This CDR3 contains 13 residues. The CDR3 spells CASKTGSTDTQYL. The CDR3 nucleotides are TGTGCCAGCAAGACAGGGAGCACAGATACGCAGTATCTT.

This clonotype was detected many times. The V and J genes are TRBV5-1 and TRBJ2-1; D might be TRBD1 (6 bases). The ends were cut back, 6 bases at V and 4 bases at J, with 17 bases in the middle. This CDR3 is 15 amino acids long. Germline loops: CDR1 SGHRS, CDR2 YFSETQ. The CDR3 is CASIPDRPKYNEQFF. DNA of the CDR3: TGCGCCAGCATCCCCGACAGGCCAAAATACAATGAGCAGTTCTTC. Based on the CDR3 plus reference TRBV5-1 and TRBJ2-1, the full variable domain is KAGVTQTPRYLIKTRGQQVTLSCSPISGHRSVSWYQQTPGQGLQFLFEYFSETQRNKGNFPGRFSGRQFSNSRSEMNVSTLELGDSALYLCASIPDRPKYNEQFFGPGTRLTVL.

CDR3 sequence (DNA): TGTGCCAGTAGTAACCCTAGGGGGACCGGGGCCAACGTCCTGACTTTC. Protein product: CASSNPRGTGANVLTF. The chain combines TRBV19 with TRBJ2-6, with D possibly TRBD1 on 6 matching bases. The CDR3 has 16 residues. The germline V and J ends were trimmed by 4 bases and 4 bases, with 14 bases remaining between them. Germline V lookup: CDR1 LNHDA, CDR2 SQIVND (reference sequence).

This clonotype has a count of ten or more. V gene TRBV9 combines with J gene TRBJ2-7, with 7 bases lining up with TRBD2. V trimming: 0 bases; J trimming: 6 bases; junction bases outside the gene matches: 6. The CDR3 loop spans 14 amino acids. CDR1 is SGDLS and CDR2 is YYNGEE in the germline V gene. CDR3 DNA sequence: TGTGCCAGCAGCGTAGGGGGGGGAACGGGCGAGCAGTACTTC. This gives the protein CASSVGGGTGEQYF.

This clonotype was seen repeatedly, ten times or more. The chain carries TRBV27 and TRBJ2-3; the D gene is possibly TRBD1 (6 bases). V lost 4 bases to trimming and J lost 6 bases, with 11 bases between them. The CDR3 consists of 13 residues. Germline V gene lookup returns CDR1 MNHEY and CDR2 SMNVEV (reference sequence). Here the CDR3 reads CASSSRQADTQYF. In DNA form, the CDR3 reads TGTGCCAGCAGTTCTCGACAGGCGGATACGCAGTATTTT.

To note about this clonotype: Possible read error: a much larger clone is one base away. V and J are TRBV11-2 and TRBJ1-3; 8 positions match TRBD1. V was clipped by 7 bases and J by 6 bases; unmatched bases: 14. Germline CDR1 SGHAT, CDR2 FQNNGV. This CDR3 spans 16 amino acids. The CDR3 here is CASNPWAADRVNTIYF. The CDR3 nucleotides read TGTGCCAGCAACCCTTGGGCGGCGGACAGGGTAAACACCATATATTTT.

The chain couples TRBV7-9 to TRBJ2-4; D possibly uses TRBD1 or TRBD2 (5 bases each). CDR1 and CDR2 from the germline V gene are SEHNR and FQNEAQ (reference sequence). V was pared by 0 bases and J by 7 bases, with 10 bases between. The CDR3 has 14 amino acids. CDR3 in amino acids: CASSLAGAANIQYF. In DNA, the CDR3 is TGTGCCAGCAGCTTAGCCGGGGCGGCGAACATTCAGTACTTC.

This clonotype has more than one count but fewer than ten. The CDR3 loop reads CASSFPENDEQYF. The CDR3 coding sequence is TGCGCCAGCAGCTTTCCGGAGAACGATGAGCAGTACTTC. J is TRBJ2-7 and V is TRBV5-1; no firm D call. Germline CDR1 is SGHRS and CDR2 is YFSETQ. Trimming shortened V by 2 bases and J by 7 bases, and 13 bases separated the two germline ends. The CDR3 loop spans 13 amino acids.

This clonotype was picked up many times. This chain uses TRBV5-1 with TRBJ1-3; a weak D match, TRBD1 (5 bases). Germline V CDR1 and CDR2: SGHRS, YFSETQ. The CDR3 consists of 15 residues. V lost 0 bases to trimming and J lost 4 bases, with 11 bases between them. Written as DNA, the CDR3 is TGCGCCAGCAGCTTGGAAGGGGTGACCGGAAACACCATATATTTT. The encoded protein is CASSLEGVTGNTIYF.

CDR3 bases: TGTGCCAGCCTCCCCGGGGACAGCCACTCTGGAAACACCATATATTTT. This translates into CASLPGDSHSGNTIYF. The rearrangement uses TRBV6-1 and TRBJ1-3; 7 bases are a match to TRBD1. The CDR3 sequence is 16 residues long. V shed 8 bases, J shed 0 bases, and the junction held 10 bases outside the gene matches. Germline V gene data show CDR1 as MNHNS and CDR2 as SASEGT.

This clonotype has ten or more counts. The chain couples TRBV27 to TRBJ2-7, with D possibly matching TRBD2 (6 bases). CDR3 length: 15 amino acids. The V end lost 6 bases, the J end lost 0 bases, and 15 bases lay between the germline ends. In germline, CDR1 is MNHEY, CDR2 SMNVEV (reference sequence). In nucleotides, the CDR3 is TGTGCCAGCAGCCGCGTGGAGGGCCTCTCCTACGAGCAGTACTTC. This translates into CASSRVEGLSYEQYF.

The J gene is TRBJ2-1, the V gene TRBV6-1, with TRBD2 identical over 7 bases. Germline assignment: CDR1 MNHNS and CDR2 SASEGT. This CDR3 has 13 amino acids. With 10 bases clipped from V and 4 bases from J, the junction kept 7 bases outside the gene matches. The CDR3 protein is CATVSSGYNEQFF. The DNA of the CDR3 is TGTGCCACTGTATCTAGCGGTTACAATGAGCAGTTCTTC.

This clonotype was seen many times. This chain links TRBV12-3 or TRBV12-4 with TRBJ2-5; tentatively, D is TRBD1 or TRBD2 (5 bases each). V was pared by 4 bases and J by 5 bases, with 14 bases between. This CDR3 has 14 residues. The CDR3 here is CASSSRRDRETQYF. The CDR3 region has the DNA TGTGCCAGCAGTTCCCGCAGGGACCGCGAGACCCAGTACTTC.